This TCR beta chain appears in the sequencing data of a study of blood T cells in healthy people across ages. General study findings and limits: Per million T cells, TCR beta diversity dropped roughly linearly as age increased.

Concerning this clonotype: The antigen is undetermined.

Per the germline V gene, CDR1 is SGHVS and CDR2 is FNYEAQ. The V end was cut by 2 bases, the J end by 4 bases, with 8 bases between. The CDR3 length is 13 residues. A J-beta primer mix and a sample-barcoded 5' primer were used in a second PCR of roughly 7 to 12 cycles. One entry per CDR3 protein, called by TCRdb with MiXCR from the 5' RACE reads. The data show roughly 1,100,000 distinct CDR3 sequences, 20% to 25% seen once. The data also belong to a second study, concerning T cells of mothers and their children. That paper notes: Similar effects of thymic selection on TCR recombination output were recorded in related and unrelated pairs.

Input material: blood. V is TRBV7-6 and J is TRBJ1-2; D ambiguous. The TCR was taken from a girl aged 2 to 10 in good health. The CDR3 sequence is CASSLYPGYGYTF. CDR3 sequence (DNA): TGTGCCAGCAGCTTATATCCAGGCTATGGCTACACCTTC.